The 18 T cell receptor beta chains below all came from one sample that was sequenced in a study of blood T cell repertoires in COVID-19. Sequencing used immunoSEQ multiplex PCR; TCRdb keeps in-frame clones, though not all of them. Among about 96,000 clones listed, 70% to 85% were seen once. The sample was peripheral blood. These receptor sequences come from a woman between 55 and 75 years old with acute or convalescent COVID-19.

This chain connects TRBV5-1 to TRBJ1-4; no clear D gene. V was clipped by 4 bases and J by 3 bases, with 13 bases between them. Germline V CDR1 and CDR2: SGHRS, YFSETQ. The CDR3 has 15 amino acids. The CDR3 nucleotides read TGCGCCAGCAGCCCGGGTGGAGCATCTAATGAAAAACTGTTTTTT. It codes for CASSPGGASNEKLFF.

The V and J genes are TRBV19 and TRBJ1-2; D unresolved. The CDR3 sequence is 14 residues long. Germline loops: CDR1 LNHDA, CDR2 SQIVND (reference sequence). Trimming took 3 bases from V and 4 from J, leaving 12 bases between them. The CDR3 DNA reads TGTGCCAGTAGTATCTTGTCAGGAGGCTATGGCTACACCTTC. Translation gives CASSILSGGYGYTF.

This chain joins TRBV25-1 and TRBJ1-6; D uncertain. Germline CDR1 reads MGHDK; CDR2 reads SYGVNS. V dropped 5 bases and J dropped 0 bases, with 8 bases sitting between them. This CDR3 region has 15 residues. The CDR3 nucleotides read TGTGCCAGCAGTTCCCGAGACTCCTATAATTCACCCCTCCACTTT. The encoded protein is CASSSRDSYNSPLHF.

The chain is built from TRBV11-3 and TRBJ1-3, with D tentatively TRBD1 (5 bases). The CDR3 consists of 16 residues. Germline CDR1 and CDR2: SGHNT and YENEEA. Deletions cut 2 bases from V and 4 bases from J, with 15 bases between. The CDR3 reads CASSLLQRGSGNTIYF. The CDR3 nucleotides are TGTGCCAGCAGCTTACTCCAGCGGGGGTCGGGAAACACCATATATTTT.

The CDR3 nucleotides are TGTGCCTGGGGTACATTCGGTCTAACGGGTGAAAAACTGTTTTTT. Its protein is CAWGTFGLTGEKLFF. The chain couples TRBV30 to TRBJ1-4, with D unresolved. Germline V gene lookup returns CDR1 GTSNPN and CDR2 SVGIG (reference sequence). Trimming pared 5 bases from V and 7 bases from J, leaving 20 bases between. This CDR3 is built from 15 residues.

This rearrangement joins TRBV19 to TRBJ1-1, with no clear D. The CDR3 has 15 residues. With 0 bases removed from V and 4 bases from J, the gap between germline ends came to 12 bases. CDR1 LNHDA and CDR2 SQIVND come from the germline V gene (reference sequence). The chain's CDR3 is CASSIDLSRRTEAFF. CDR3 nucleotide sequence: TGTGCCAGTAGTATAGATCTATCCAGGCGCACTGAAGCTTTCTTT.

CDR3 amino acids: CASRGGNGYTF. CDR3 sequence (DNA): TGTGCCAGCAGGGGAGGGAATGGCTACACCTTC. This chain joins TRBV9 and TRBJ1-2, with no clear D. Trimming cost V 5 bases and J 6 bases, with 8 bases left between them. Germline V CDR1 and CDR2: SGDLS, YYNGEE. There are 11 residues in the CDR3.

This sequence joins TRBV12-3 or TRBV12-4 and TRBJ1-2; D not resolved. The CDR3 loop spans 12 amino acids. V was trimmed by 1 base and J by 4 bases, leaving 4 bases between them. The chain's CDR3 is CASSLVGYGYTF. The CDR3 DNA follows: TGTGCCAGCAGTTTAGTCGGCTATGGCTACACCTTC.

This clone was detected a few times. The CDR3 reads CASSMQQGALVGEQYF. The CDR3 bases are TGTGCCAGCAGCATGCAACAGGGGGCATTAGTGGGTGAGCAGTACTTC. The V call is TRBV5-4, the J call TRBJ2-7; 9 positions agree with TRBD1. V lost 4 bases and J lost 7; bases outside the gene matches: 15. CDR1 and CDR2 from the germline V gene are SGHNT and YYREEE (reference sequence). This CDR3 spans 16 amino acids.

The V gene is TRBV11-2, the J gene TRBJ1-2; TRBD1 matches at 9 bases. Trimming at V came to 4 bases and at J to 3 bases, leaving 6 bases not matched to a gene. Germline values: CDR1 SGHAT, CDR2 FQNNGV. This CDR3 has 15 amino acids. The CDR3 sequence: CASSYNRGRDYGYTF. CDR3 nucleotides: TGTGCCAGCAGCTATAACAGGGGGCGAGACTATGGCTACACCTTC.

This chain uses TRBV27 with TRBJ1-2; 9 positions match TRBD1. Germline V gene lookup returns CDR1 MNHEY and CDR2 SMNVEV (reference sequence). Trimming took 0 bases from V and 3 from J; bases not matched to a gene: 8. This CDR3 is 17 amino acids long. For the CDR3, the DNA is TGTGCCAGCAGTTTATCTGTGACAGGGGGTTCAGACTATGGCTACACCTTC. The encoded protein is CASSLSVTGGSDYGYTF.

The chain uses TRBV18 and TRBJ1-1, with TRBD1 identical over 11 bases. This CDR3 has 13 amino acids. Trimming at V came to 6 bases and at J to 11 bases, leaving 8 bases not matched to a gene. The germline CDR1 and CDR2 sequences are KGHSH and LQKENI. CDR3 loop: CASSPDRGLWAFF. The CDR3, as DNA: TGTGCCAGCTCTCCGGACAGGGGGCTTTGGGCTTTCTTT.

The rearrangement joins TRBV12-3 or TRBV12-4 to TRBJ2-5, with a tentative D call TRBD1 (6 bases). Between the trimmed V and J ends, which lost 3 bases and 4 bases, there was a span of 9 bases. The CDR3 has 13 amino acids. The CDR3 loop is CASSFTGRETQYF. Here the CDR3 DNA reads TGTGCCAGCAGTTTCACAGGGCGAGAGACCCAGTACTTC.

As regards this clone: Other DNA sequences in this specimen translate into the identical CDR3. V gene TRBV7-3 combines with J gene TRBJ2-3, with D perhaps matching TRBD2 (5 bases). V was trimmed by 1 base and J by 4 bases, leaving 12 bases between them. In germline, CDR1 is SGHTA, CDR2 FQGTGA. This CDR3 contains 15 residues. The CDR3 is CASSLRLDGADTQYF. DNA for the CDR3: TGTGCCAGCAGCTTAAGATTAGACGGGGCAGATACGCAGTATTTT.

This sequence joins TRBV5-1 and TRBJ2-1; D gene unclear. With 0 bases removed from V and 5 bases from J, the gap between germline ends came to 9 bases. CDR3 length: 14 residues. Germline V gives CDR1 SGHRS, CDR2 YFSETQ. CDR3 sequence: CASSLVLRNNEQFF. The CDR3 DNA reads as TGCGCCAGCAGCTTGGTTCTCAGGAACAATGAGCAGTTCTTC. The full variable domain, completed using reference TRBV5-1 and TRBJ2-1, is KAGVTQTPRYLIKTRGQQVTLSCSPISGHRSVSWYQQTPGQGLQFLFEYFSETQRNKGNFPGRFSGRQFSNSRSEMNVSTLELGDSALYLCASSLVLRNNEQFFGPGTRLTVL.

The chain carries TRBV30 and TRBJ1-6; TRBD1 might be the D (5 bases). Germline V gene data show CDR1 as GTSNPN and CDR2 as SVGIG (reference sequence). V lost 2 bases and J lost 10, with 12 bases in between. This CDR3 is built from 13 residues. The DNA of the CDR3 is TGTGCCTGGAGTACGGGGGTTGAATCACCCCTCCACTTT. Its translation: CAWSTGVESPLHF. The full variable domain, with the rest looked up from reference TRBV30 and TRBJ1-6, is SQTIHQWPATLVQPVGSPLSLECTVEGTSNPNLYWYRQAAGRGLQLLFYSVGIGQISSEVPQNLSASRPQDRQFILSSKKLLLSDSGFYLCAWSTGVESPLHFGNGTRLTVT.

The CDR3 sequence: CASSLAAGGFSSYNEQFF. CDR3 nucleotides: TGTGCCAGCAGCTTAGCGGCGGGGGGATTTAGCTCCTACAATGAGCAGTTCTTC. J is TRBJ2-1 and V is TRBV7-2, with 8 bases that match TRBD2. Germline CDR1 and CDR2: SGHTA and FQGNSA. This CDR3 is built from 18 residues. V lost 0 bases to trimming and J lost 0 bases; unmatched junction nucleotides: 7.

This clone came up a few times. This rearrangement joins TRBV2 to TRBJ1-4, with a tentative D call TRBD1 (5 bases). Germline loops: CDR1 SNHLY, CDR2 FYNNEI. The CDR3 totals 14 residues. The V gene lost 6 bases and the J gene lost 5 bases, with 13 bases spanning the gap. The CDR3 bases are TGTGCCAGCAGGAAGGGGCCGCTGAATGAAAAACTGTTTTTT. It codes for CASRKGPLNEKLFF. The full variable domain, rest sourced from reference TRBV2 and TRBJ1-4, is EPEVTQTPSHQVTQMGQEVILRCVPISNHLYFYWYRQILGQKVEFLVSFYNNEISEKSEIFDDQFSVERPDGSNFTLKIRSTKLEDSAMYFCASRKGPLNEKLFFGSGTQLSVL.